Shown below are 16 T cell receptor beta chains from a single sample sequenced in a study of shared clonotypes between healthy human individuals. Sequencing used immunoSEQ multiplex PCR; TCRdb keeps in-frame clones, though not all of them. The repertoire consists of some 1 million clones, with about 75% occurring once and the leading ten covering over 1.3%. Sequenced input: memory CD4+ T cells sorted from blood. The subset here: CD45RA-negative fraction. The receptors come from a man aged 18 to 29 in good health.

The rearrangement links TRBV6-1 to TRBJ1-1; D is ambiguous. The CDR3 loop spans 13 amino acids. Looked up from germline, CDR1 is MNHNS and CDR2 is SASEGT. V lost 10 bases and J lost 5, with 17 bases in between. The CDR3 nucleotides read TGTGCCACCAGACACCCGTTGTTTACTGAAGCTTTCTTT. Protein sequence: CATRHPLFTEAFF.

The chain is built from TRBV11-2 and TRBJ1-4; 7 bases are shared with TRBD1. This CDR3 region has 18 residues. With V trimmed by 1 base and J by 0 bases, 8 bases remained unmatched. Germline V gene sequence: CDR1 SGHAT, CDR2 FQNNGV. CDR3 in DNA: TGTGCCAGCAGCTTAGTAGGGGGCGGGTTCGCAACTAATGAAAAACTGTTTTTT. Protein product: CASSLVGGGFATNEKLFF.

At least ten counts were recorded for this clone. CDR3 in DNA: TGTGCCAGCACATGGGGGGGCGCGGGCAATCAGCCCCAGCATTTT. It codes for CASTWGGAGNQPQHF. The J gene is TRBJ1-5, the V gene TRBV6-6, with D perhaps TRBD1 (6 bases). Trimming shortened V by 7 bases and J by 2 bases, and 15 bases separated the two germline ends. CDR3 length: 15 residues. Germline lookup yields CDR1 MNHNY and CDR2 SVGAGI (reference sequence).

The CDR3 here is CASTNLAGRRQETQYF. CDR3 DNA sequence: TGTGCCAGCACCAACCTAGCGGGGCGGCGACAAGAGACCCAGTACTTC. This chain links TRBV6-6 with TRBJ2-5; 9 bases are a match to TRBD2. The CDR3 consists of 16 residues. Germline loops: CDR1 MNHNY, CDR2 SVGAGI (reference sequence). V dropped 7 bases and J dropped 2; count of bases not matched to a gene: 11.

The V gene is TRBV5-6, the J gene TRBJ1-5; possibly TRBD1 for D (5 bases). This CDR3 spans 15 amino acids. The V and J ends lost 0 bases and 6 bases respectively, with 13 bases between them. Per the germline V gene, CDR1 is SGHDT and CDR2 is YYEEEE. The CDR3 bases are TGTGCCAGCAGCTTGGGGTACTCAGGGAGTCAGCCCCAGCATTTT. This gives the protein CASSLGYSGSQPQHF.

The chain uses TRBV5-5 and TRBJ2-7; 9 bases agree with TRBD1. V was clipped by 0 bases and J by 1 base; unmatched bases: 2. The CDR3 length is 15 residues. Germline V CDR1 and CDR2: SGHKS, YYEKEE (reference sequence). The CDR3 bases are TGTGCCAGCAGCTTGGTTGGACAGGGGTCCTACGAGCAGTACTTC. Translated: CASSLVGQGSYEQYF.

The chain couples TRBV7-2 to TRBJ2-1; no clear D gene. Per the germline V gene, CDR1 is SGHTA and CDR2 is FQGNSA. V was pared by 5 bases and J by 1 base, with 9 bases between. The CDR3 has 14 amino acids. The CDR3 sequence is CASSPPGSYNEQFF. The CDR3 nucleotides read TGTGCCAGCAGCCCTCCGGGTTCCTACAATGAGCAGTTCTTC.

This clone has more than one count but fewer than ten. V is TRBV13 and J is TRBJ2-2; 8 nucleotides agree with TRBD1. Losses at the gene ends were 2 bases for V and 5 bases for J; bases not matched to a gene: 4. The CDR3 consists of 15 residues. CDR1 and CDR2 (germline): PRHDT, FYEKMQ (reference sequence). The chain's CDR3 is CASSLSYRGTGELFF. As DNA, the CDR3 is TGTGCCAGCAGCTTATCTTACAGGGGGACCGGGGAGCTGTTTTTT.

V usage is TRBV5-5 and J usage is TRBJ1-5; D gene unclear. The CDR3 loop spans 14 amino acids. V was trimmed by 0 bases and J by 3 bases, leaving 7 bases between them. The germline gives CDR1 SGHKS, CDR2 YYEKEE (reference sequence). This CDR3 reads CASSLGSANQPQHF. As DNA, the CDR3 is TGTGCCAGCAGCTTGGGGTCTGCCAATCAGCCCCAGCATTTT.

This chain joins TRBV7-2 and TRBJ2-3; possibly TRBD2 for D (6 bases). This CDR3 is 18 amino acids long. CDR1 is SGHTA and CDR2 is FQGNSA in the germline V gene. The germline V and J ends were trimmed by 5 bases and 3 bases, with 24 bases remaining between them. This CDR3 reads CASSPYGGLAQRTDTQYF. CDR3 DNA: TGTGCCAGCAGCCCCTACGGAGGGCTAGCCCAAAGAACAGATACGCAGTATTTT.

The chain is built from TRBV15 and TRBJ2-1; D is unresolved. V was cut by 1 base and J by 6 bases, with 10 bases left in between. This CDR3 contains 14 residues. The germline CDR1 and CDR2 sequences are LNHNV and YYDKDF (reference sequence). CDR3 nucleotides: TGTGCCACCAGCAGAGGGACGGTAGTCAATGAGCAGTTCTTC. Protein: CATSRGTVVNEQFF.

This chain uses TRBV10-2 with TRBJ2-7, with D possibly matching TRBD2 (5 bases). Germline CDR1 is WSHSY and CDR2 is SAAADI. Between the trimmed V and J ends, which lost 8 bases and 8 bases, there was a span of 13 bases. The CDR3 is 11 amino acids. The CDR3 coding sequence is TGCGCCAGCCAGTCGGGGTTCCAGCAGTACTTC. Its translation: CASQSGFQQYF.

This rearrangement joins TRBV5-1 to TRBJ2-7; D unresolved. This CDR3 contains 13 residues. V was shortened by 0 bases and J by 3 bases, with 7 bases between the two germline ends. CDR1 and CDR2 from the germline V gene are SGHRS and YFSETQ. The CDR3: CASSLVADYEQYF. CDR3 DNA: TGCGCCAGCAGCTTGGTAGCAGACTACGAGCAGTACTTC.

This sequence joins TRBV28 and TRBJ1-2; 7 bases align to TRBD1. CDR1 MDHEN and CDR2 SYDVKM come from the germline V gene. The ends lost 6 bases at V and 8 bases at J; junction bases unmatched: 9. CDR3 length: 13 residues. Here the CDR3 reads CASRRTGRTGYTF. The CDR3, as DNA: TGTGCCAGCAGACGGACAGGTCGGACGGGCTACACCTTC.

The chain has TRBV6-5 and TRBJ2-1, with 13 nucleotides matching TRBD2. Germline loops: CDR1 MNHEY, CDR2 SVGAGI. The CDR3 is 14 amino acids. V lost 9 bases to trimming and J lost 6 bases; unmatched junction nucleotides: 5. The CDR3, as DNA: TGTGCCAGTTATGGACTAGCGGGAGTCAATGAGCAGTTCTTC. Translated, it gives CASYGLAGVNEQFF.

This clone was found a few times. Written as DNA, the CDR3 is TGTGCCAGCAGTCGCATGGAGGGGAATTCACCCCTCCACTTT. Protein: CASSRMEGNSPLHF. The rearrangement joins TRBV27 to TRBJ1-6; maybe TRBD1 (5 bases). Trimming pared 5 bases from V and 7 bases from J, leaving 12 bases between. Germline V lookup: CDR1 MNHEY, CDR2 SMNVEV (reference sequence). The CDR3 covers 14 residues.